This T cell receptor beta chain originates from a study of Graves' ophthalmopathy and Graves' hyperthyroidism. Overall study results and limits: Progression of ophthalmopathy was predicted by the model with about 66% sensitivity and 72.22% specificity. In blood appeared most of the expanded thyroid clonotypes whose frequency exceeded 0.001. Sensitivity of about 91% and specificity of about 84% were achieved when a 13-signature model separated ophthalmopathy from stable hyperthyroidism.

In this sample, this clonotype turned up many times. The antigen is undetermined. Transcripts of RNA were the source for amplifying TCR beta CDR3 regions. Second-round multiplex PCR came after first-round RT-PCR with HTBI primers. Each CDR3 protein gets one entry after TCRdb re-called the multiplex PCR reads with MiXCR. The repertoire holds about 1.2 million distinct CDR3 sequences, with roughly two fifths as singletons. The V and J ends lost 1 base and 11 bases respectively, with 21 bases between them. CDR3 length: 17 amino acids. Germline values: CDR1 SGHDN, CDR2 FVKESK. This TCR came from an adult man with Graves' hyperthyroidism. The V call is TRBV14, the J call TRBJ1-6; maybe TRBD1 (5 bases). Sequencing used peripheral blood or thyroid tissue (not recorded which). CDR3 residues: CASSQGPRTWDGTPLHF. CDR3 nucleotide sequence: TGTGCCAGCAGCCAAGGTCCCCGGACCTGGGACGGGACACCCCTCCACTTT.